Listed below are T cell receptor beta chains from one sample, sequenced in a study of cytomegalovirus exposure and HLA in healthy donors. Method: immunoSEQ multiplex PCR; TCRdb's copy keeps in-frame clones and lacks some. The sample includes over 55,000 clones, around 90% of them seen just once. The specimen was PBMCs. The receptors here all came from a man aged 18 to 30 in good health and CMV-seronegative. Each CDR3 is given with its conserved first and last residue. A D gene is named only where the DNA matches it firmly. Clone size is given for some rows only: seen once, a few or many times, or a class if the clone is expanded.

V,D,J,size,CDR3,DNA
TRBV6-5,TRBD2,TRBJ2-1,-,CASSYSAGWVGNEQFF,TGTGCCAGCAGTTACTCAGCGGGATGGGTGGGCAATGAGCAGTTCTTC
TRBV28,-,TRBJ2-3,few,CASSRTDISTDTQYF,TGTGCCAGCAGCCGGACGGACATTTCCACAGATACGCAGTATTTT
TRBV7-2,TRBD1,TRBJ1-2,-,CASSSSGTGSGYTF,TGTGCCAGCAGCTCCAGCGGGACAGGGAGTGGCTACACCTTC
TRBV27,TRBD2,TRBJ2-5,-,CASRHLSGGIQETQYF,TGTGCCAGCAGACACCTTAGCGGGGGGATCCAAGAGACCCAGTACTTC
TRBV7-4,-,TRBJ2-7,-,CASSLGFQGSSYEQYF,TGTGCCAGCAGCTTAGGTTTCCAGGGTAGTTCCTACGAGCAGTACTTC
TRBV4-1,TRBD1,TRBJ2-3,-,CASSQTGSVRGYSDTQYF,TGCGCCAGCAGCCAGACAGGGTCGGTCCGCGGTTACTCAGATACGCAGTATTTT
TRBV27,TRBD2,TRBJ2-3,-,CASSPRLSSGTRADTQYF,TGTGCCAGCAGTCCCCGACTCTCTAGCGGGACAAGGGCAGATACGCAGTATTTT
TRBV20-1,-,TRBJ1-3,-,CSANAGSTIYF,TGCAGTGCCAACGCGGGTAGCACCATATATTTT
TRBV7-9,TRBD1,TRBJ1-2,-,CASSLPTAGGNNYGYTF,TGTGCCAGCAGCTTACCCACGGCAGGGGGAAATAACTATGGCTACACCTTC
TRBV5-4,TRBD2,TRBJ2-1,-,CASSLDGTSGYNEQFF,TGTGCCAGCAGCCTGGATGGGACTAGCGGATACAATGAGCAGTTCTTC
TRBV7-9,-,TRBJ2-6,-,CASSLDWQAGANVLTF,TGTGCCAGCAGCTTAGACTGGCAGGCTGGGGCCAACGTCCTGACTTTC
TRBV5-4,-,TRBJ1-5,-,CASNSGVGVEGGDNQPQHF,TGTGCCAGCAATTCCGGGGTCGGGGTGGAGGGTGGGGACAATCAGCCCCAGCATTTT
TRBV19,-,TRBJ2-2,many,CASSRAGDPNTGELFF,TGTGCCAGTAGTCGCGCAGGGGACCCTAACACCGGGGAGCTGTTTTTT
TRBV28,-,TRBJ2-7,-,CASSSGGNFYEQYF,TGTGCCAGCAGCTCGGGCGGGAACTTCTACGAGCAGTACTTC
TRBV10-3,-,TRBJ1-2,-,CAISVEGASYGYTF,TGTGCCATCAGTGTGGAAGGGGCTTCCTATGGCTACACCTTC
TRBV5-1,-,TRBJ2-2,-,CASSLAGRGDTGELFF,TGCGCCAGCAGCTTGGCGGGCAGGGGGGACACCGGGGAGCTGTTTTTT
TRBV5-1,TRBD2,TRBJ2-7,-,CASSYSLAGGAYEQYF,TGCGCCAGCAGCTACTCCTTAGCGGGAGGGGCCTACGAGCAGTACTTC
TRBV6-6,TRBD1,TRBJ1-1,once,CASSYPGTGTEAFF,TGTGCCAGCAGTTACCCAGGGACAGGGACTGAAGCTTTCTTT
TRBV5-1,-,TRBJ1-4,-,CASSLGGAQGEKLFF,TGCGCCAGCAGCTTGGGTGGGGCGCAGGGTGAAAAACTGTTTTTT
TRBV9,-,TRBJ1-4,-,CASSEGRLAEKLFF,TGTGCCAGCAGCGAAGGCAGGCTGGCCGAAAAACTGTTTTTT
TRBV28,TRBD2,TRBJ2-7,-,CASQAGGPDEQYF,TGTGCGTCACAAGCGGGAGGTCCCGACGAGCAGTACTTC
TRBV5-1,TRBD2,TRBJ2-3,once,CASSFEPTSGSRVTQYF,TGCGCCAGCAGCTTTGAACCGACTAGCGGGAGTAGAGTTACGCAGTATTTT
TRBV2,TRBD1,TRBJ2-7,-,CASSASPQGVEQYF,TGTGCCAGCAGTGCGAGTCCTCAGGGGGTCGAGCAGTACTTC
TRBV28,-,TRBJ1-5,once,CASSLSRNQPQHF,TGTGCCAGCAGTTTATCCAGAAATCAGCCCCAGCATTTT
TRBV2,TRBD1,TRBJ2-7,once,CASSIDRGRTYEQYF,TGTGCCAGCAGTATCGACAGGGGGCGGACCTACGAGCAGTACTTC
TRBV18,-,TRBJ1-5,-,CASSPTQRLNQPQHF,TGTGCCAGCTCACCTACTCAGAGGTTAAATCAGCCCCAGCATTTT
TRBV5-6,TRBD1,TRBJ1-5,-,CASSLTGERPQHF,TGTGCCAGCAGCTTAACAGGGGAGCGGCCCCAGCATTTT
TRBV27,-,TRBJ1-1,-,CASSLRTGTGTEAFF,TGTGCCAGCAGTTTAAGGACTGGTACGGGCACTGAAGCTTTCTTT
TRBV5-6,TRBD1,TRBJ1-3,-,CASSWDRAEGNTIYF,TGTGCCAGCAGCTGGGACAGGGCTGAAGGAAACACCATATATTTT
TRBV7-6,-,TRBJ2-2,-,CASSLATGRGLTGELFF,TGTGCCAGCAGCTTAGCGACCGGGAGAGGGCTCACCGGGGAGCTGTTTTTT
TRBV27,TRBD2,TRBJ2-2,-,CASSLVLAGEDGELFF,TGTGCCAGCAGTTTAGTACTAGCGGGAGAGGACGGGGAGCTGTTTTTT
TRBV18,-,TRBJ2-3,-,CASSPQSASDTQYF,TGTGCCAGCTCACCACAGAGCGCATCAGATACGCAGTATTTT
TRBV6-1,-,TRBJ1-2,-,CASSEQGGHYGYTF,TGTGCCAGCAGTGAACAGGGAGGTCACTATGGCTACACCTTC
TRBV18,TRBD1,TRBJ1-5,-,CASSPLGTGSNQPQHF,TGTGCCAGCTCACCACTCGGGACAGGTAGCAATCAGCCCCAGCATTTT
TRBV7-2,-,TRBJ1-4,once,CASSFGPGEKLFF,TGTGCCAGCAGCTTCGGTCCGGGGGAAAAACTGTTTTTT
TRBV10-3,TRBD2,TRBJ2-1,few,CAIRWTSGDNEQFF,TGTGCCATCAGGTGGACTAGCGGGGACAATGAGCAGTTCTTC
TRBV6-6,-,TRBJ1-2,-,CASRSVYYGYTF,TGTGCCAGCAGGTCCGTTTACTATGGCTACACCTTC
TRBV7-9,TRBD1,TRBJ2-1,-,CASSPGQGASYNEQFF,TGTGCCAGCAGCCCTGGACAGGGGGCGTCCTACAATGAGCAGTTCTTC
TRBV28,TRBD2,TRBJ2-5,-,CASSLYRGPGGRETQYF,TGTGCCAGCAGTTTATATAGAGGGCCGGGGGGTAGGGAGACCCAGTACTTC
TRBV5-1,TRBD1,TRBJ2-7,medium-sized,CASSATGTGAEQYF,TGCGCCAGCAGTGCCACCGGGACAGGGGCCGAGCAGTACTTC
TRBV6-1,-,TRBJ1-2,once,CASSEAAFERSSYGYTF,TGTGCCAGCAGTGAAGCGGCTTTCGAACGGAGTTCCTATGGCTACACCTTC
TRBV10-3,TRBD1,TRBJ2-7,-,CAIRMTGDPYEQYF,TGTGCCATCAGGATGACAGGGGACCCCTACGAGCAGTACTTC
TRBV5-1,-,TRBJ1-1,once,CASSPGGGTMNTEAFF,TGCGCCAGCAGCCCGGGAGGGGGAACCATGAACACTGAAGCTTTCTTT